The T cell receptor (beta chain) under discussion was sequenced for a study of shared T cell receptors in the human thymus. Assay: immunoSEQ multiplex PCR; the TCRdb copy retains only in-frame clones and omits some. Of hundreds of thousands of clones in the sample, approximately 90% are singletons; the top ten hold 0.0085% to 0.012%. CDR1 and CDR2 from the germline V gene are LNHDA and SQIVND (reference sequence). The CDR3 totals 12 residues. Trimming cost V 7 bases and J 4 bases, with 8 bases left between them. These data were likewise used in another study, on human thymus T cells. That publication notes: It was healthy Finnish infants having corrective surgery for congenital heart defects who were the donors. In corrective heart surgery, resections were taken, and these provided the thymus tissue.

The specimen was thymocytes. The rearrangement links TRBV19 to TRBJ1-5; D remains unclear. The TCR comes from a boy in the first two years of life with a congenital heart defect. The CDR3 region has the DNA TGTGCCAGTAATTCGGGGAATCAGCCCCAGCATTTT. Translation: CASNSGNQPQHF. Looking up the rest from reference TRBV19 and TRBJ1-5 gives the full variable domain: DGGITQSPKYLFRKEGQNVTLSCEQNLNHDAMYWYRQDPGQGLRLIYYSQIVNDFQKGDIAEGYSVSREKKESFPLTVTSAQKNPTAFYLCASNSGNQPQHFGDGTRLSIL.